Each of the 10 T cell receptor beta chains below was sequenced from the same sample in a study of quantifying T cell responses using KT2 cells. Overall study: Reverse transcription used primers in the TCR alpha and beta constant regions.

An oligo carrying a UMI was ligated to the cDNA 3' end. An equimolar mix of RC1.1 and RC1.2 primed the beta chain across TRBC1 and TRBC2. Each CDR3 protein is one row after TCRdb ran MiXCR on the UMI-ligation and nested PCR reads. The sample shows roughly 51,000 distinct CDR3 sequences, about 12% of them seen only once. The sample comprised PBMCs spiked with cells of the T cell clone KT2. Source of these receptors: a human donor.

Only a few counts were recorded for this clonotype. The chain is built from TRBV5-1 and TRBJ1-2, with no clear D. CDR1 is SGHRS, CDR2 YFSETQ, per germline. Trimming took 0 bases from V and 4 from J, leaving 10 bases between them. The CDR3 runs to 14 residues. The CDR3 coding sequence is TGCGCCAGCAGCTTGGCCGCGGGGATCTATGGCTACACCTTC. Its translation: CASSLAAGIYGYTF.

Only a few counts were recorded for this clonotype. The genes are TRBV10-3 and TRBJ1-1; possibly TRBD1 for D (5 bases). Germline CDR1 ENHRY, CDR2 SYGVKD. Trimming left V 9 bases short and J 1 base short, with 12 bases between. The CDR3 spans 13 residues. This CDR3 reads CAIGHGENTEAFF. The DNA of the CDR3 is TGTGCCATAGGACACGGGGAGAACACTGAAGCTTTCTTT.

The chain combines TRBV29-1 with TRBJ1-2, with TRBD1 matching over 7 bases. The CDR3 sequence is 12 residues long. Germline V gene sequence: CDR1 SQVTM, CDR2 ANQGSEA. Unmatched junction bases numbered 6, after V lost 6 bases and J lost 5 bases. CDR3 loop: CSVQGFEYGYTF. CDR3 in DNA: TGCAGCGTACAGGGGTTCGAGTATGGCTACACCTTC.

This clonotype counts as medium-sized (0.01 to 0.1%). The chain joins TRBV30 to TRBJ2-7, with unresolved D. Germline CDR1 is GTSNPN and CDR2 is SVGIG (reference sequence). The CDR3 sequence is 14 residues long. The V and J ends lost 4 bases and 0 bases respectively, with 13 bases between them. This CDR3 is CAWTARSFSYEQYF. The CDR3 region has the DNA TGTGCCTGGACAGCCAGATCCTTCTCCTACGAGCAGTACTTC.

This clonotype has a count of ten or more. This chain uses TRBV4-3 with TRBJ1-6; D gene uncertain. Trimming shortened V by 0 bases and J by 7 bases, and 7 bases separated the two germline ends. Per the germline V gene, CDR1 is LGHNA and CDR2 is YSLEER. This CDR3 comprises 14 residues. CDR3 loop: CASSQDGENSPLHF. Written as DNA, the CDR3 is TGCGCCAGCAGCCAAGATGGGGAGAATTCACCCCTCCACTTT.

This clonotype occurred a few times. The chain has TRBV2 and TRBJ2-1, with 7 bases lining up with TRBD2. Germline-derived CDR1 and CDR2 are SNHLY and FYNNEI. V gave up 4 bases and J gave up 7 bases; unmatched junction bases: 7. The CDR3 has 14 amino acids. CDR3 loop: CASSVRASGNEQFF. The CDR3, as DNA: TGTGCCAGCAGTGTAAGGGCTAGCGGTAATGAGCAGTTCTTC.

This chain joins TRBV4-2 and TRBJ1-5; D remains ambiguous. CDR3 length: 16 residues. Germline V gives CDR1 LGHNA, CDR2 YNFKEQ. V lost 2 bases and J 4 bases, leaving 15 bases between the germline ends. CDR3 sequence (DNA): TGTGCCAGCAGCCAATTTGGCCTCGGCGGTAATCAGCCCCAGCATTTT. Its translation is CASSQFGLGGNQPQHF.

In this sample, this clonotype turned up a few times. V gene TRBV7-8 combines with J gene TRBJ1-2; a weak D match, TRBD1 (5 bases). This CDR3 contains 15 residues. CDR1 and CDR2 (germline): SGHVS, FQNEAQ. The ends were cut back, 4 bases at V and 6 bases at J, with 18 bases in the middle. The CDR3 DNA is TGTGCCAGCAGCTCACGGGACTCCTCGAGGGATGGCTACACCTTC. It translates to CASSSRDSSRDGYTF.

The gene calls are TRBV25-1 and TRBJ1-4, with D possibly being TRBD1 (6 bases). CDR3 length: 17 amino acids. The V gene lost 3 bases and the J gene lost 10 bases, with 24 bases spanning the gap. Germline V gives CDR1 MGHDK, CDR2 SYGVNS. This CDR3 reads CASSESLTGGSLRKLFF. The CDR3, as DNA: TGTGCCAGCAGTGAGTCCCTGACAGGCGGAAGCTTAAGAAAACTGTTTTTT. The variable domain in full, with the rest retrieved from reference TRBV25-1 and TRBJ1-4, is EADIYQTPRYLVIGTGKKITLECSQTMGHDKMYWYQQDPGMELHLIHYSYGVNSTEKGDLSSESTVSRIRTEHFPLTLESARPSHTSQYLCASSESLTGGSLRKLFFGSGTQLSVL.

The table lists this clonotype with many counts. The V and J genes are TRBV4-1 and TRBJ2-7; the D gene is possibly TRBD2 (5 bases). CDR3 length: 15 amino acids. V lost 0 bases, J lost 2 bases, and 11 bases lay in between. Germline V lookup: CDR1 MGHRA, CDR2 YSYEKL. In DNA, the CDR3 is TGCGCCAGCAGCCAAGAGGCGGGCGTCACCTACGAGCAGTACTTC. It translates to CASSQEAGVTYEQYF.